What follows describes a single TCR beta chain. No antigen is known for it. Profiling relied on immunoSEQ multiplex PCR, and the TCRdb table lists in-frame clones only, not all of them. Of over 100,000 clones in the sample, 90% to 95% were seen once. Germline lookup yields CDR1 SSHAT and CDR2 FNYEAQ (reference sequence). The CDR3 totals 12 residues. This sample is drawn from a study of graft-versus-host responses after intestinal transplantation. Study at large: Isolated intestinal, liver-intestinal, or multivisceral transplants had been given to the recipients.

The chain links TRBV7-7 to TRBJ1-3, with a weak D call TRBD1 (6 bases). The receptor's source is a human donor who received an intestinal transplant. Sequencing was performed on unstimulated CD4+ T cells sorted from spleen or lymph node cells, taken before intestinal transplant. Written as DNA, the CDR3 is TGTGCTAGCGTGACAGGCGGAAACACCATATATTTT. This encodes CASVTGGNTIYF. Combining the CDR3 with reference TRBV7-7 and TRBJ1-3 gives the whole variable domain GAGVSQSPRYKVTKRGQDVTLRCDPISSHATLYWYQQALGQGPEFLTYFNYEAQPDKSGLPSDRFSAERPEGSISTLTIQRTEQRDSAMYRCASVTGGNTIYFGEGSWLTVV.